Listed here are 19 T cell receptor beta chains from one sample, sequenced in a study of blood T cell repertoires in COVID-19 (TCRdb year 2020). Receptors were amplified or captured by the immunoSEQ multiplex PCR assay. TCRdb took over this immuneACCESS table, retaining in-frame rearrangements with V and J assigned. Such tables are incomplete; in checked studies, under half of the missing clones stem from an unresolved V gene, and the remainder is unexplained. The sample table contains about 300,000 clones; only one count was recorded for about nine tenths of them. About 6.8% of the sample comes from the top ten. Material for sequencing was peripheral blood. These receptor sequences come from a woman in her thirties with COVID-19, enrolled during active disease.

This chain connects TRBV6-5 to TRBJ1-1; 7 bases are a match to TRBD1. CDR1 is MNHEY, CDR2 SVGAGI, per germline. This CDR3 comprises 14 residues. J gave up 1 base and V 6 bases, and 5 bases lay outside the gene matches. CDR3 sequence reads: CASRDRPGNTEAFF. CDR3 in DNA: TGTGCCAGCAGGGACAGGCCTGGGAACACTGAAGCTTTCTTT.

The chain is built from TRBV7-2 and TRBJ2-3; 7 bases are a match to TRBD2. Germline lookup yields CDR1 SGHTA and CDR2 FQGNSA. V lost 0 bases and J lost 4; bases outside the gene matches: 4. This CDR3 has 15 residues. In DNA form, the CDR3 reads TGTGCCAGCAGCTTAGCGGGGAGGGGAGCAGATACGCAGTATTTT. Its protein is CASSLAGRGADTQYF.

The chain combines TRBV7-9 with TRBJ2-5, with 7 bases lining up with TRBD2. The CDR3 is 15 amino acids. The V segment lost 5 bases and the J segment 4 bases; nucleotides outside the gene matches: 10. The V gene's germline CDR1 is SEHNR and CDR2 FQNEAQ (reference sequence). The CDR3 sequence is CASSHPGGRGETQYF. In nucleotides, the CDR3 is TGTGCCAGCAGCCACCCCGGGGGGAGGGGAGAGACCCAGTACTTC. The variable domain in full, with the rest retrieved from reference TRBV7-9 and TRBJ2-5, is DTGVSQNPRHKITKRGQNVTFRCDPISEHNRLYWYRQTLGQGPEFLTYFQNEAQLEKSRLLSDRFSAERPKGSFSTLEIQRTEQGDSAMYLCASSHPGGRGETQYFGPGTRLLVL.

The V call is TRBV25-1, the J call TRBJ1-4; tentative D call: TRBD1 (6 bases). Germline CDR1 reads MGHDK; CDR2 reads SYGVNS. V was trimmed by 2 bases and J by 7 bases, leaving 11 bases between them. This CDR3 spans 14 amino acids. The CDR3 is CASSEMRQAEKLFF. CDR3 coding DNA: TGTGCCAGCAGTGAAATGAGACAGGCTGAAAAACTGTTTTTT.

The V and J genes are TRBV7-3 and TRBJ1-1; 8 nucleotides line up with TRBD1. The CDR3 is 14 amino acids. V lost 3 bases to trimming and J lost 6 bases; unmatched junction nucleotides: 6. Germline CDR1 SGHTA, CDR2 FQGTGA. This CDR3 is CASSLTGDGAEAFF. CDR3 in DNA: TGTGCCAGCAGCTTGACAGGGGATGGCGCTGAAGCTTTCTTT.

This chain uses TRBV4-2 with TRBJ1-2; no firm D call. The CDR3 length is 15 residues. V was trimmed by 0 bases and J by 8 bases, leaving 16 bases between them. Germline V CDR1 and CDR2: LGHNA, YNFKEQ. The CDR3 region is CASSQDKTPLGGYTF. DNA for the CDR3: TGTGCCAGCAGCCAAGATAAAACCCCCCTAGGAGGCTACACCTTC.

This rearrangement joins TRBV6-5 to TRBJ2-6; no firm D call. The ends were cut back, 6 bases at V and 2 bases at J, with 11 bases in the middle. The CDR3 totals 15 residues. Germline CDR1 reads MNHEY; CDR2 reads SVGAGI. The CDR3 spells CASRLTAAGANVLTF. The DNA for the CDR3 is TGTGCCAGCAGGTTAACAGCAGCTGGGGCCAACGTCCTGACTTTC.

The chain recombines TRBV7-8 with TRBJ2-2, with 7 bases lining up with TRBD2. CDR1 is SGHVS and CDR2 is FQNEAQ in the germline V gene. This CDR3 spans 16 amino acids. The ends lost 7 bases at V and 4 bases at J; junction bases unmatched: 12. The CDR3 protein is CASTNRAGVATGELFF. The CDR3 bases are TGTGCCAGCACCAATCGGGCGGGAGTGGCCACCGGGGAGCTGTTTTTT.

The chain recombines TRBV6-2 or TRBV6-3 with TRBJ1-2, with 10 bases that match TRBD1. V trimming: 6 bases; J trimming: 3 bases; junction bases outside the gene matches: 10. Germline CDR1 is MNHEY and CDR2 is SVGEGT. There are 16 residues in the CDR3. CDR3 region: CASSIGRGTGDYGYTF. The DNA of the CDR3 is TGTGCCAGCAGCATCGGGCGGGGGACAGGGGACTATGGCTACACCTTC.

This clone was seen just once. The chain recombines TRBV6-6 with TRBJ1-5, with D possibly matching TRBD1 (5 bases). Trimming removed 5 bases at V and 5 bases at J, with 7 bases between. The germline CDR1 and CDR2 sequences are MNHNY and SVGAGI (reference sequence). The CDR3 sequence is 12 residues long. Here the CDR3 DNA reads TGTGCCAGCAGTAAACAGGATCAGCCCCAGCATTTT. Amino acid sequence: CASSKQDQPQHF.

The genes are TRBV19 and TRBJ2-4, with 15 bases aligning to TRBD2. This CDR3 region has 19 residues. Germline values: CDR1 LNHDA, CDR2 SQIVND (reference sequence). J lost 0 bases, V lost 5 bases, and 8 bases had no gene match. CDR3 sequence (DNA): TGTGCCAGTAGTCCTCGGACTAGCGGGAGGGCTGTAGCCAAAAACATTCAGTACTTC. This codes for CASSPRTSGRAVAKNIQYF.

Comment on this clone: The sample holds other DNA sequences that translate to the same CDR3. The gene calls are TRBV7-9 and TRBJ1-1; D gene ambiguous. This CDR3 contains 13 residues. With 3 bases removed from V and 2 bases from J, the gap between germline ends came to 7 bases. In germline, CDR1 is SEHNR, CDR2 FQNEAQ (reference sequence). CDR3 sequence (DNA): TGTGCCAGCAGCTTTAGCGGAAACACTGAAGCTTTCTTT. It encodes CASSFSGNTEAFF. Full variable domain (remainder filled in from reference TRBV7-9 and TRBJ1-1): DTGVSQNPRHKITKRGQNVTFRCDPISEHNRLYWYRQTLGQGPEFLTYFQNEAQLEKSRLLSDRFSAERPKGSFSTLEIQRTEQGDSAMYLCASSFSGNTEAFFGQGTRLTVV.

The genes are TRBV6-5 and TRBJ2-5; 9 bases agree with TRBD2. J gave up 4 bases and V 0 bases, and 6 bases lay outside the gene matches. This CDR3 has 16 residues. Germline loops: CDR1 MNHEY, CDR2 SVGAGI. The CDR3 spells CASSYSSGGPPETQYF. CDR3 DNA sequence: TGTGCCAGCAGTTACTCTAGCGGGGGCCCCCCAGAGACCCAGTACTTC.

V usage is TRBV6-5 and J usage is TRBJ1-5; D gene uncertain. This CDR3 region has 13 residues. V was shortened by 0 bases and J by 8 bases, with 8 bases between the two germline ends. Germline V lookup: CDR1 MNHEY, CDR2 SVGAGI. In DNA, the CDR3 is TGTGCCAGCAGTTACTCCCCCCGTAAGCCCCAGCATTTT. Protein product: CASSYSPRKPQHF.

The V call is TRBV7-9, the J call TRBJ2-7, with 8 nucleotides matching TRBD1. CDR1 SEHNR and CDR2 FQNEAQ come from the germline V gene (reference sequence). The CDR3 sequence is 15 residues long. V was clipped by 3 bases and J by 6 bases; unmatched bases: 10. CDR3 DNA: TGTGCCAGCAGCTTCTCGGGGACAGGATTATCCGAGCAGTACTTC. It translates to CASSFSGTGLSEQYF. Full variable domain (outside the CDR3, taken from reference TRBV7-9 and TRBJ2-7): DTGVSQNPRHKITKRGQNVTFRCDPISEHNRLYWYRQTLGQGPEFLTYFQNEAQLEKSRLLSDRFSAERPKGSFSTLEIQRTEQGDSAMYLCASSFSGTGLSEQYFGPGTRLTVT.

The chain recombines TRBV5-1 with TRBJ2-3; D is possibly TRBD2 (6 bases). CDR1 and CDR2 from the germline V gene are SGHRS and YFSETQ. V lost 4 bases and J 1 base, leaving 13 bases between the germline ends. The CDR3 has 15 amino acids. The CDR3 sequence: CASSPGDGRTDTQYF. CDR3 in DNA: TGCGCCAGCAGCCCGGGGGACGGGCGCACAGATACGCAGTATTTT.

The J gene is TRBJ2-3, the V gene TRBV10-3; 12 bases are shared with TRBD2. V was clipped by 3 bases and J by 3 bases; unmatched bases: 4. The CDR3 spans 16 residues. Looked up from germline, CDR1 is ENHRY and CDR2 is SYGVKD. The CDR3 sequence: CAISEGLAGGTDTQYF. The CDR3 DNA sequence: TGTGCCATCAGTGAAGGGCTAGCGGGAGGGACAGATACGCAGTATTTT.

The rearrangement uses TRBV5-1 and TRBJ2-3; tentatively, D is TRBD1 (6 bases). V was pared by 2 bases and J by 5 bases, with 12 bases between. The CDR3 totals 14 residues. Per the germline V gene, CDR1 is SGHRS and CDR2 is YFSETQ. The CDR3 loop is CASSFRDKGDTQYF. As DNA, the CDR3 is TGCGCCAGCAGCTTCCGGGACAAGGGAGATACGCAGTATTTT.

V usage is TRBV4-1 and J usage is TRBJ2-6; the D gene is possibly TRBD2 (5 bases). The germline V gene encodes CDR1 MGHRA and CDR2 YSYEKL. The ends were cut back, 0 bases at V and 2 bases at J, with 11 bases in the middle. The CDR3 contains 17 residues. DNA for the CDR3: TGCGCCAGCAGCCAAGATGAGGGCACGGCTGGGGCCAACGTCCTGACTTTC. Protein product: CASSQDEGTAGANVLTF.